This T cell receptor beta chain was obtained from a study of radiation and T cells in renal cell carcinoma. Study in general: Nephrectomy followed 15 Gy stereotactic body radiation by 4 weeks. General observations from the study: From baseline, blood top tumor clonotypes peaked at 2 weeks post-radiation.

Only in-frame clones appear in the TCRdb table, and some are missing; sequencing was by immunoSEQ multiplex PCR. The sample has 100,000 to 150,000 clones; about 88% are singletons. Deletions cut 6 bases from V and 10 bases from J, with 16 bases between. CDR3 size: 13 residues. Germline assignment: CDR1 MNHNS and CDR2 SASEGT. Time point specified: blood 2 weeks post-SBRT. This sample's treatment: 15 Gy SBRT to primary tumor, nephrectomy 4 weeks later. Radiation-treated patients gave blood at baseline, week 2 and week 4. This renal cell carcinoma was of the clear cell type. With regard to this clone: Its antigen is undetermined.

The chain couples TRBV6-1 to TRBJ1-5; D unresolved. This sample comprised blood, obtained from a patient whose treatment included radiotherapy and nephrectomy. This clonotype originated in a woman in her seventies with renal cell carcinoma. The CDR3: CASSPLRPEPQHF. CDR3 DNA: TGTGCCAGCAGCCCCTTGAGACCGGAACCCCAGCATTTT.